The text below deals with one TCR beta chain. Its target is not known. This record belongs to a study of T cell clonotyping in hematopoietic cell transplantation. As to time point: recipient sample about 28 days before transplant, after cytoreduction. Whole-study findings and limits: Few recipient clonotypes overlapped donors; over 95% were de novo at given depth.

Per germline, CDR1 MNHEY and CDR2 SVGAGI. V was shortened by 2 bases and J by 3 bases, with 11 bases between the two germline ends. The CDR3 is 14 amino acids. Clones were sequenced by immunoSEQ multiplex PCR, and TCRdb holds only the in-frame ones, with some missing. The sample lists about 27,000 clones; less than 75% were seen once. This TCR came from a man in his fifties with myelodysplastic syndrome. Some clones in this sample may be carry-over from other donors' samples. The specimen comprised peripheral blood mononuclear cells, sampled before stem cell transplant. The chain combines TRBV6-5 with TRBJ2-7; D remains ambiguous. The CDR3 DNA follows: TGTGCCAGCAGTTACGGACGACGGAGCTACGAGCAGTACTTC. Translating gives CASSYGRRSYEQYF.